This record looks at one T cell receptor beta chain sequence and its context. What it binds is unknown. The source of the sample is a study of T-cell memory formation after mild COVID-19. Study-wide context: For the most part, TCR clusters were specific to one donor. General study results and limits: Pre-infection memory showed some responding clones, and this suggested that cross-reactive memory joined. CM and EM subsets held most contracting CD4+ clones; EMRA held CD8+ ones.

TCRdb re-called the 5' RACE reads through MiXCR, storing one row per CDR3 protein. Among 300,000 to 350,000 distinct CDR3 sequences, just under 20% were seen once, and the ten largest hold around 21%. The germline V gene has CDR1 SGHTA and CDR2 FQGTGA. The CDR3 has 21 amino acids. Trimming stripped 2 bases from V and 10 bases from J, with 38 bases between. This chain joins TRBV7-3 and TRBJ1-1; weak D call: TRBD1 (5 bases). Sequencing was carried out using PBMCs or a T cell subset sorted from them (not recorded which). This clonotype was sampled from a man aged 18 to 30 who had mild COVID-19 (a few samples of this study predate the infection). Cell type and time point are not known. CDR3 sequence: CASSLFGFAVFPRRVDLGAFF. The DNA of the CDR3 is TGTGCCAGCAGCTTATTCGGGTTTGCCGTATTCCCGCGCAGGGTAGATCTGGGAGCTTTCTTT. Together with reference TRBV7-3 and TRBJ1-1, the CDR3 gives the full variable domain: GAGVSQTPSNKVTEKGKYVELRCDPISGHTALYWYRQSLGQGPEFLIYFQGTGAADDSGLPNDRFFAVRPEGSVSTLKIQRTERGDSAVYLCASSLFGFAVFPRRVDLGAFFGQGTRLTVV.